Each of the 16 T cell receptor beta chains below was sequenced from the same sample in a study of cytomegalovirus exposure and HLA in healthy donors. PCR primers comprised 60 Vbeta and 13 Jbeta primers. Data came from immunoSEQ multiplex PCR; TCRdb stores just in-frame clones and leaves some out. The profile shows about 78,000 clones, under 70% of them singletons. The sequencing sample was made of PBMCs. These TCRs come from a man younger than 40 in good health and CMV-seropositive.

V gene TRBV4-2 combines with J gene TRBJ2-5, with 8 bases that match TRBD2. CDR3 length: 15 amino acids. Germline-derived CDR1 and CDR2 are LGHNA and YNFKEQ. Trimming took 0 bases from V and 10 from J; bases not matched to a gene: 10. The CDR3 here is CASSQDPRGGQGQYF. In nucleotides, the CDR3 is TGTGCCAGCAGCCAAGATCCTCGGGGGGGCCAGGGCCAGTACTTC.

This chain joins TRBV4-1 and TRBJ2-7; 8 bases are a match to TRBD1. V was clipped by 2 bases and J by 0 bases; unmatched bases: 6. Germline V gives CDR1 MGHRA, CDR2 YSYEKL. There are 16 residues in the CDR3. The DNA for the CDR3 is TGCGCCAGCAGCCAATTGGCAGGACAGGGCTCCTACGAGCAGTACTTC. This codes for CASSQLAGQGSYEQYF.

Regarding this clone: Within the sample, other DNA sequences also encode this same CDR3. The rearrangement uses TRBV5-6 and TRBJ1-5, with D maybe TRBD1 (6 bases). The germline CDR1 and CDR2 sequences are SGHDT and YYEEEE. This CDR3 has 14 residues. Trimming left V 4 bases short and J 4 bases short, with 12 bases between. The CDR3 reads CASSRTGSNQPQHF. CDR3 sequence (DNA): TGTGCCAGCAGCAGAACAGGGAGTAATCAGCCCCAGCATTTT.

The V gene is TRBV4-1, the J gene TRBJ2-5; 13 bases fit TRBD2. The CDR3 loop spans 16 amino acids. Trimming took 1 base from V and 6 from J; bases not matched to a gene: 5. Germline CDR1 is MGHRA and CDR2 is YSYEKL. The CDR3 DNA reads TGCGCCAGCAGCCAAGCGGGACTAGCGGGGACGCAGACCCAGTACTTC. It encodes CASSQAGLAGTQTQYF.

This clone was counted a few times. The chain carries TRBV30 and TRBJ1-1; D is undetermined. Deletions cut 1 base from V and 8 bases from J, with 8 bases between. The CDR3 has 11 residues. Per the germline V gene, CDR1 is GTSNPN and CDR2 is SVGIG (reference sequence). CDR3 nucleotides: TGTGCCTGGAGTGGTTTAGCGGAAGCTTTCTTT. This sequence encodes CAWSGLAEAFF.

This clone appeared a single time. The CDR3 sequence: CASSSRTATYGYTF. In DNA form, the CDR3 reads TGTGCCAGCAGCTCAAGGACAGCGACCTATGGCTACACCTTC. V gene TRBV9 combines with J gene TRBJ1-2; maybe TRBD1 (6 bases). CDR1 and CDR2 (germline): SGDLS, YYNGEE. CDR3 size: 14 residues. Trimming stripped 4 bases from V and 4 bases from J, with 14 bases between.

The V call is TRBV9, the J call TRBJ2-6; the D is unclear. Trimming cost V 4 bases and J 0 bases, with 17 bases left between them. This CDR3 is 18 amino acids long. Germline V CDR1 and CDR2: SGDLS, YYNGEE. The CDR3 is CASSPTPRGHSGANVLTF. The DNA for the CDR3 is TGTGCCAGCAGCCCAACCCCGCGTGGGCACTCTGGGGCCAACGTCCTGACTTTC.

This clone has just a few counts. The CDR3 here is CASRLSETQYF. For the CDR3, the DNA is TGTGCCAGCCGTCTGAGCGAGACCCAGTACTTC. The gene calls are TRBV28 and TRBJ2-5; D is ambiguous. The CDR3 length is 11 residues. Per germline, CDR1 MDHEN and CDR2 SYDVKM. V gave up 8 bases and J gave up 5 bases, with 9 bases separating them.

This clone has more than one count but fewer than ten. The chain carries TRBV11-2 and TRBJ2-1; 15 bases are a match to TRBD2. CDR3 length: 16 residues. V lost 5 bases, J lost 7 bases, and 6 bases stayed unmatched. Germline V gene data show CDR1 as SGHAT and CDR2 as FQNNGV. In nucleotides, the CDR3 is TGTGCCAGCAGCCTGGGACTAGCGGGAGGAGAGAATGAGCAGTTCTTC. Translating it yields CASSLGLAGGENEQFF.

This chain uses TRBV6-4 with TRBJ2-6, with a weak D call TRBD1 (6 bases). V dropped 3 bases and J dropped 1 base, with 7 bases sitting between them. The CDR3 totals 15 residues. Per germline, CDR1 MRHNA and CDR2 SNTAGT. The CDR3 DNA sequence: TGTGCCAGCAGTGAGCAGGGGTCTGGGGCCAACGTCCTGACTTTC. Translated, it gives CASSEQGSGANVLTF.

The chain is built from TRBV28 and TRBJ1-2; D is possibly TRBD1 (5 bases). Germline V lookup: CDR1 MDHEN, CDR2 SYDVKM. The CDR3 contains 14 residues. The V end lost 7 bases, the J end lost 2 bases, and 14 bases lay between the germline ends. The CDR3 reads CASISSDTNYGYTF. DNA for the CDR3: TGTGCCAGCATATCTTCGGACACAAACTATGGCTACACCTTC.

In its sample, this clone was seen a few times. The CDR3 DNA reads TGTGCCTCCCAGACAGGGAACAATCAGCCCCAGCATTTT. Protein sequence: CASQTGNNQPQHF. The chain couples TRBV19 to TRBJ1-5, with TRBD1 matching 7 bases. With V trimmed by 11 bases and J by 3 bases, 7 bases remained unmatched. CDR1 is LNHDA and CDR2 is SQIVND in the germline V gene (reference sequence). The CDR3 length is 13 residues.

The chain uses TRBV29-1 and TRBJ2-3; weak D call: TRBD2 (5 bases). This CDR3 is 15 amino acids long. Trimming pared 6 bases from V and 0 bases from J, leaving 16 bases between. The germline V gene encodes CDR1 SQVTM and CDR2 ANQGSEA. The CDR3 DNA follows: TGCAGCGTCGACGGAACTAGTAGAAGCACAGATACGCAGTATTTT. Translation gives CSVDGTSRSTDTQYF.

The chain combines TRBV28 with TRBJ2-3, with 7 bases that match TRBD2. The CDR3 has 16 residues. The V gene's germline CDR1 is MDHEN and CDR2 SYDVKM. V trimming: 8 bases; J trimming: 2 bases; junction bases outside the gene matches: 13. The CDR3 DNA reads TGTGCCAGCGGGGACCGTTTAGCGGGCGACACAGATACGCAGTATTTT. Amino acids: CASGDRLAGDTDTQYF.

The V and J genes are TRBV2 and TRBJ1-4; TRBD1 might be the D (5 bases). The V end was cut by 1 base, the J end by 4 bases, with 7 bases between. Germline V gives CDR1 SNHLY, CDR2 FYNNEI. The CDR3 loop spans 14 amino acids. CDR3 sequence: CASSEGGYNEKLFF. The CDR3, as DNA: TGTGCCAGCAGTGAAGGGGGCTATAATGAAAAACTGTTTTTT.

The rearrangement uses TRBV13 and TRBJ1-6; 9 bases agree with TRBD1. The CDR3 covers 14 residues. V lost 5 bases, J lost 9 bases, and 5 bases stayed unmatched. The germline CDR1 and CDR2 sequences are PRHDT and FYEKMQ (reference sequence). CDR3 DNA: TGTGCCAGCAGCCCGGGACAGGGACGTTCACCCCTCCACTTT. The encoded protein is CASSPGQGRSPLHF.